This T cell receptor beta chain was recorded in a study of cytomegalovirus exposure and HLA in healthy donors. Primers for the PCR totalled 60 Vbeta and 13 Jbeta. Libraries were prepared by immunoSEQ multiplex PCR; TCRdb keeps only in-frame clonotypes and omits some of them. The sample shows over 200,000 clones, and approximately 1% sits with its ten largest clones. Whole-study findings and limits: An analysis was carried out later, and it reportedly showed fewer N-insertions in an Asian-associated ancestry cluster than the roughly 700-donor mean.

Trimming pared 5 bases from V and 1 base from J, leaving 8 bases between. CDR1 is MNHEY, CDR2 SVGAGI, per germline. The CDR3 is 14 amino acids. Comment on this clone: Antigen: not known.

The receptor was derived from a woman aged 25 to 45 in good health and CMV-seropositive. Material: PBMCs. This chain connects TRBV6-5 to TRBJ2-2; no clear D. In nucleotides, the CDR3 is TGTGCCAGCAGTATCAATAGGAACACCGGGGAGCTGTTTTTT. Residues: CASSINRNTGELFF.